Below are 26 T cell receptor beta chains sequenced from a single sample in a study of T cells in Graves' hyperthyroidism and ophthalmopathy. The TCR beta CDR3 regions underwent amplification using RNA transcripts as the source. A first-round RT-PCR of the TCR CDR3 used the HTBI primer set. In TCRdb, the multiplex PCR reads were re-called with MiXCR into one record per CDR3 protein. The sample lists under 400,000 distinct CDR3 sequences, roughly 20% seen once, with about 53% in the top ten. Sequenced material: blood. These receptors came from a woman between 50 and 59 years old with Graves' hyperthyroidism.

The gene calls are TRBV7-8 and TRBJ2-7; 8 nucleotides match TRBD2. CDR3 length equals 18 residues. With V trimmed by 2 bases and J by 2 bases, 14 bases remained unmatched. Germline V CDR1 and CDR2: SGHVS, FQNEAQ. CDR3 sequence reads: CASSLSPRVAGSTYEQYF. The CDR3 DNA follows: TGTGCCAGCAGCTTATCCCCCAGGGTAGCGGGATCGACCTACGAGCAGTACTTC.

This sequence joins TRBV12-3 or TRBV12-4 and TRBJ2-7; D may be TRBD1 (5 bases). The CDR3 has 14 residues. Trimming shortened V by 6 bases and J by 3 bases, and 15 bases separated the two germline ends. As DNA, the CDR3 is TGTGCCAGCAGGATAAACGCAGGGAACTACGAGCAGTACTTC. This gives the protein CASRINAGNYEQYF.

The chain links TRBV10-3 to TRBJ2-7; possible D gene TRBD2, 6 bases. Trimming removed 4 bases from V and 6 bases from J, with 19 bases in between. The CDR3 is 15 residues long. Germline CDR1 reads ENHRY; CDR2 reads SYGVKD. CDR3 DNA sequence: TGTGCCATCAGTGTGGGCAGCCCGGGGGTGAGCGAGCAGTACTTC. This translates into CAISVGSPGVSEQYF.

This chain uses TRBV19 with TRBJ2-1; perhaps D is TRBD1 or TRBD2 (5 bases each). V was shortened by 4 bases and J by 0 bases, with 10 bases between the two germline ends. The germline gives CDR1 LNHDA, CDR2 SQIVND (reference sequence). The CDR3 loop spans 15 amino acids. DNA for the CDR3: TGTGCCAGTAGTAGGGACCCGAGCTCCTACAATGAGCAGTTCTTC. It encodes CASSRDPSSYNEQFF.

This chain uses TRBV28 with TRBJ1-5; no clear D gene. This CDR3 region has 13 residues. Trimming cost V 3 bases and J 10 bases, with 13 bases left between them. Germline lookup yields CDR1 MDHEN and CDR2 SYDVKM. CDR3 DNA: TGTGCCAGCAGTTTGGAAGGGCCTTTCCCCCAGCATTTT. This gives the protein CASSLEGPFPQHF.

The CDR3 DNA reads TGCAGTGCTCGACTAGCGGGGATCCATGAGCAGTTCTTC. This gives the protein CSARLAGIHEQFF. The chain links TRBV20-1 to TRBJ2-1, with 11 bases lining up with TRBD2. The germline CDR1 and CDR2 sequences are DFQATT and SNEGSKA (reference sequence). The V gene end was trimmed by 5 bases and the J gene end by 8 bases; junction bases not matched to a gene: 5. This CDR3 is 13 amino acids long.

The chain has TRBV3-1 and TRBJ1-1; a possible D gene is TRBD1 (6 bases). V shed 5 bases and J shed 3 bases, with 10 bases lying between them. This CDR3 has 13 amino acids. Germline V gene lookup returns CDR1 LGHDT and CDR2 YNNKEL (reference sequence). The CDR3 is CASSSRGDTEAFF. The CDR3 coding sequence is TGTGCCAGCAGCTCGAGGGGGGACACTGAAGCTTTCTTT.

The rearrangement uses TRBV3-1 and TRBJ1-6, with TRBD1 identical over 9 bases. The CDR3 loop spans 19 amino acids. The V gene end was trimmed by 4 bases and the J gene end by 1 base; junction bases not matched to a gene: 11. CDR1 LGHDT and CDR2 YNNKEL come from the germline V gene (reference sequence). CDR3: CASSPGQGMRSSYNSPLHF. The CDR3 DNA follows: TGTGCCAGCAGCCCAGGACAGGGGATGAGAAGTTCCTATAATTCACCCCTCCACTTT.

The chain couples TRBV3-1 to TRBJ2-1; 10 bases map to TRBD2. The junction had 11 bases not matched to a gene; V was cut back by 0 bases and J by 15 bases. The germline V gene encodes CDR1 LGHDT and CDR2 YNNKEL (reference sequence). CDR3 length: 15 residues. The CDR3 sequence is CASSQERASGGRGFF. Written as DNA, the CDR3 is TGTGCCAGCAGCCAAGAAAGAGCTAGCGGGGGAAGGGGGTTCTTC.

This chain connects TRBV19 to TRBJ2-2; TRBD2 agrees at 8 bases. CDR1 LNHDA and CDR2 SQIVND come from the germline V gene (reference sequence). J gave up 0 bases and V 2 bases, and 11 bases lay outside the gene matches. The length of the CDR3 is 19 residues. This CDR3 is CASSIFAGGAGANTGELFF. CDR3 nucleotides: TGTGCCAGTAGTATATTTGCTGGAGGAGCGGGAGCGAACACCGGGGAGCTGTTTTTT.

The chain uses TRBV6-2 or TRBV6-3 and TRBJ1-1; D remains ambiguous. The CDR3 has 13 residues. Trimming took off 3 bases at V and 6 bases at J, with 11 bases between the two ends. Germline values: CDR1 MNHEY, CDR2 SVGEGT. CDR3 residues: CASSYLGPAEAFF. CDR3 nucleotide sequence: TGTGCCAGCAGTTATTTAGGGCCCGCTGAAGCTTTCTTT.

This clonotype was picked up many times. The DNA for the CDR3 is TGTGCCTGGAGTGTGGAGGAATACGAGCAGTACTTC. Translating it yields CAWSVEEYEQYF. The chain combines TRBV30 with TRBJ2-7; perhaps TRBD2 as D (5 bases). In germline, CDR1 is GTSNPN, CDR2 SVGIG (reference sequence). The CDR3 contains 12 residues. The V gene lost 0 bases and the J gene lost 4 bases, with 7 bases spanning the gap.

This clonotype has a count of ten or more. The chain couples TRBV12-3 or TRBV12-4 to TRBJ2-1, with D possibly being TRBD2 (5 bases). V was trimmed by 1 base and J by 12 bases, leaving 16 bases between them. The CDR3 loop spans 14 amino acids. The CDR3 sequence is CASSLGEGRVRQFF. The CDR3 DNA sequence: TGTGCCAGCAGTTTAGGGGAAGGGCGGGTGCGGCAGTTCTTC.

This chain joins TRBV3-1 and TRBJ2-4; D perhaps matches TRBD1 (5 bases). The V end was cut by 0 bases, the J end by 6 bases, with 12 bases between. The germline gives CDR1 LGHDT, CDR2 YNNKEL (reference sequence). CDR3 length: 15 amino acids. In DNA, the CDR3 is TGTGCCAGCAGCCAAGATTTGGCAGGGATAAACATTCAGTACTTC. The encoded protein is CASSQDLAGINIQYF.

The J gene is TRBJ1-1, the V gene TRBV12-5; D possibly corresponds to TRBD1 (6 bases). This CDR3 region has 14 residues. V was cut by 5 bases and J by 4 bases, with 14 bases left in between. The germline CDR1 and CDR2 sequences are LGHNT and FRNRAP. CDR3 region: CASGRGEGGTEAFF. The CDR3 nucleotides read TGTGCTAGTGGTAGAGGGGAAGGGGGCACTGAAGCTTTCTTT.

Notes on this clonotype: A read error may explain this, as a much larger clone is one base away. DNA of the CDR3: TGTGCCCGCAGTCTACGACAGGGGGCGGGGGAGACCCAGTACTTC. It yields the protein CARSLRQGAGETQYF. This chain links TRBV27 with TRBJ2-5; 10 bases line up with TRBD1. The CDR3 covers 15 residues. Germline assignment: CDR1 MNHEY and CDR2 SMNVEV (reference sequence).

This clonotype was seen a handful of times. The chain carries TRBV24-1 and TRBJ2-1; 12 nucleotides match TRBD1. Germline-derived CDR1 and CDR2 are KGHDR and SFDVKD. The CDR3 has 13 residues. The J segment lost 8 bases and the V segment lost 12 bases, leaving 7 bases of the junction unmatched. The CDR3 coding sequence is TGTGCCGCCGGGACAGGGGGCAGCGATGAGCAGTTCTTC. It specifies CAAGTGGSDEQFF.

This clonotype was picked up a small number of times. This chain links TRBV28 with TRBJ2-7, with D tentatively TRBD2 (5 bases). Trimming took off 10 bases at V and 5 bases at J, with 6 bases between the two ends. CDR1 is MDHEN, CDR2 SYDVKM, per germline. The CDR3 is 9 residues long. Written as DNA, the CDR3 is TGTGCCACCGGGGACGAGCAGTACTTC. It specifies CATGDEQYF.

This clonotype was seen many times. This rearrangement joins TRBV7-3 to TRBJ2-1, with 7 bases fitting TRBD2. The germline V gene has CDR1 SGHTA and CDR2 FQGTGA. The CDR3 is 16 residues long. V was clipped by 2 bases and J by 0 bases; unmatched bases: 4. The CDR3 nucleotides are TGTGCCAGCAGCTTATTTGGCGGGAGCTCCTACAATGAGCAGTTCTTC. Its protein is CASSLFGGSSYNEQFF.

This clonotype was seen a few times. The rearrangement joins TRBV12-5 to TRBJ2-1, with 7 bases matching TRBD2. The CDR3 runs 15 residues. Germline CDR1 and CDR2: LGHNT and FRNRAP. The trim removed 2 bases at V and 3 bases at J, leaving 4 bases unmatched. In DNA, the CDR3 is TGTGCTAGTGGTTTGACTGGCGGGAGCTACAATGAGCAGTTCTTC. Translation gives CASGLTGGSYNEQFF. The full variable domain, with the rest looked up from reference TRBV12-5 and TRBJ2-1, is DARVTQTPRHKVTEMGQEVTMRCQPILGHNTVFWYRQTMMQGLELLAYFRNRAPLDDSGMPKDRFSAEMPDATLATLKIQPSEPRDSAVYFCASGLTGGSYNEQFFGPGTRLTVL.

V usage is TRBV5-4 and J usage is TRBJ1-1; perhaps TRBD1 as D (5 bases). Germline lookup yields CDR1 SGHNT and CDR2 YYREEE (reference sequence). The germline V and J ends were trimmed by 0 bases and 8 bases, with 17 bases remaining between them. This CDR3 has 15 residues. CDR3 sequence: CASSLAWGSITEAFF. CDR3 nucleotide sequence: TGTGCCAGCAGCTTGGCGTGGGGGTCCATCACCGAAGCTTTCTTT. Using reference TRBV5-4 and TRBJ1-1 for the parts outside the CDR3, the full variable domain is ETGVTQSPTHLIKTRGQQVTLRCSSQSGHNTVSWYQQALGQGPQFIFQYYREEENGRGNFPPRFSGLQFPNYSSELNVNALELDDSALYLCASSLAWGSITEAFFGQGTRLTVV.

The V call is TRBV7-6, the J call TRBJ2-3; TRBD2 matches 9 bases. The CDR3 has 16 residues. Germline loops: CDR1 SGHVS, CDR2 FNYEAQ. Germline trimming cut 4 bases from V and 0 bases from J; bases unmatched to any gene: 5. This CDR3 reads CASSSPSGTSTDTQYF. CDR3 coding DNA: TGTGCCAGCAGCTCCCCTAGCGGGACCAGCACAGATACGCAGTATTTT.

The chain employs TRBV2 and TRBJ1-2; TRBD1 matches 7 bases. Germline V gene lookup returns CDR1 SNHLY and CDR2 FYNNEI. With V trimmed by 7 bases and J by 2 bases, 7 bases remained unmatched. The CDR3 spans 14 residues. The CDR3 spells CASIMAGGNYGYTF. DNA of the CDR3: TGTGCCAGCATTATGGCAGGGGGGAACTATGGCTACACCTTC. Combining the CDR3 with reference TRBV2 and TRBJ1-2 gives the whole variable domain EPEVTQTPSHQVTQMGQEVILRCVPISNHLYFYWYRQILGQKVEFLVSFYNNEISEKSEIFDDQFSVERPDGSNFTLKIRSTKLEDSAMYFCASIMAGGNYGYTFGSGTRLTVV.

Ten or more counts support this clonotype. V usage is TRBV7-9 and J usage is TRBJ2-5; TRBD2 agrees at 7 bases. The junction had 3 bases not matched to a gene; V was cut back by 6 bases and J by 5 bases. Germline V lookup: CDR1 SEHNR, CDR2 FQNEAQ (reference sequence). The length of the CDR3 is 12 residues. The DNA for the CDR3 is TGTGCCAGCAGGGGAGGGGCGGAGACCCAGTACTTC. Amino acids: CASRGGAETQYF.

In this sample, this clonotype turned up a few times. The genes are TRBV6-2 or TRBV6-3 and TRBJ2-2, with D uncertain. Germline V gene sequence: CDR1 MNHEY, CDR2 SVGEGT. With 7 bases removed from V and 6 bases from J, the gap between germline ends came to 9 bases. This CDR3 has 12 amino acids. The CDR3 DNA is TGTGCCAGCACTCTTCCCCCCGGGGAGCTGTTTTTT. Its translation: CASTLPPGELFF.

This clonotype was observed many times. V is TRBV29-1 and J is TRBJ1-1; 11 bases map to TRBD1. J was trimmed by 3 bases and V by 2 bases; bases with no gene match: 5. The CDR3 runs 15 residues. CDR1 and CDR2 from the germline V gene are SQVTM and ANQGSEA. CDR3 sequence: CSVEQGQGVHTEAFF. Here the CDR3 DNA reads TGCAGCGTTGAACAGGGACAGGGGGTCCACACTGAAGCTTTCTTT.